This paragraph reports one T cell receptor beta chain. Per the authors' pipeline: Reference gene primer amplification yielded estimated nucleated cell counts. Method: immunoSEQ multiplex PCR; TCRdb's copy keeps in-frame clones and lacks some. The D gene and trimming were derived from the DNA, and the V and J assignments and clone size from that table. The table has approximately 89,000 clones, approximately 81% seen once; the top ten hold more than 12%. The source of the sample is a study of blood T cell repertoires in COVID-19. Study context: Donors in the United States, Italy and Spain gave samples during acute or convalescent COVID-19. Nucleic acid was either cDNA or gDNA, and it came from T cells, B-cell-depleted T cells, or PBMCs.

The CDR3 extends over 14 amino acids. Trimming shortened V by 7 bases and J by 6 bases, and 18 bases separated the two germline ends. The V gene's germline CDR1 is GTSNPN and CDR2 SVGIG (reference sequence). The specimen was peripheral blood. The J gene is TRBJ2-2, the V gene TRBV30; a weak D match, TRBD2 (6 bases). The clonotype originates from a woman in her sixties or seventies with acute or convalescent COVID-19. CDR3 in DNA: TGTGCCTACAAACCGCCGGGGGACGCCGGGGAGCTGTTTTTT. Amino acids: CAYKPPGDAGELFF.